Shown below are 3 T cell receptor beta chains from a single sample sequenced in a study of cytomegalovirus exposure and HLA in healthy donors. A multiplex PCR was run with 60 Vbeta primers and 13 Jbeta primers. Clones were sequenced by immunoSEQ multiplex PCR, and TCRdb holds only the in-frame ones, with some missing. The table shows around 170,000 clones, with approximately 75% occurring only once. Material for sequencing was PBMCs. These receptors all stem from a girl under 18 in good health and CMV-seronegative.

This clone has only a few counts. The rearrangement uses TRBV11-2 and TRBJ1-1, with 8 bases lining up with TRBD1. The CDR3 has 15 residues. CDR1 and CDR2 (germline): SGHAT, FQNNGV. V trimming: 5 bases; J trimming: 3 bases; junction bases outside the gene matches: 8. The CDR3 region is CASSTRQGTHTEAFF. CDR3 coding DNA: TGTGCCAGCAGCACCAGACAGGGGACTCACACTGAAGCTTTCTTT.

This chain uses TRBV27 with TRBJ2-5; perhaps TRBD1 as D (5 bases). The germline V and J ends were trimmed by 3 bases and 1 base, with 6 bases remaining between them. There are 13 residues in the CDR3. Germline assignment: CDR1 MNHEY and CDR2 SMNVEV (reference sequence). CDR3 in DNA: TGTGCCAGCAGTTTCAGGGTCCAAGAGACCCAGTACTTC. Translating gives CASSFRVQETQYF.

This chain joins TRBV5-1 and TRBJ2-5, with 7 bases matching TRBD2. The V gene end was trimmed by 0 bases and the J gene end by 7 bases; junction bases not matched to a gene: 3. Germline lookup yields CDR1 SGHRS and CDR2 YFSETQ. This CDR3 region has 13 residues. CDR3 DNA sequence: TGCGCCAGCAGCTTGGAGGGCGGGGGGACCCAGTACTTC. The encoded protein is CASSLEGGGTQYF. Supplemented by reference TRBV5-1 and TRBJ2-5, the full variable domain reads KAGVTQTPRYLIKTRGQQVTLSCSPISGHRSVSWYQQTPGQGLQFLFEYFSETQRNKGNFPGRFSGRQFSNSRSEMNVSTLELGDSALYLCASSLEGGGTQYFGPGTRLLVL.